The clone carrying this T cell receptor beta chain was seen just once. The antigen is undetermined. This sample is part of a study of T cells in tuberculosis. Whole-study findings and limits: Selection depended on which cryopreserved specimens were available.

Using immunoSEQ multiplex PCR, the repertoire was profiled, and TCRdb retains in-frame clones only, with some absent. There are about 37,000 clones in the sample; 94% occur only once, and about an eighth lies in the top ten. This CDR3 is built from 12 residues. CDR1 GTSNPN and CDR2 SVGIG come from the germline V gene (reference sequence). The ends were cut back, 8 bases at V and 0 bases at J, with 8 bases in the middle. Material: PBMCs. This chain joins TRBV30 and TRBJ1-3; no definite D call. The sequence came from a donor between 10 and 35 years old with latent tuberculosis or without tuberculosis infection. Some clones in this sample may be carry-over from other donors' samples. The CDR3: CALGSSGNTIYF. The CDR3 DNA is TGTGCCCTAGGCAGCTCTGGAAACACCATATATTTT.